The 23 T cell receptor beta chains given below trace back to one sample, sequenced in a study of radiotherapy plus CTLA-4 blockade in lung cancer. Measured with immunoSEQ multiplex PCR; TCRdb has only the in-frame clones, and not every one. Altogether 80,000 to 100,000 clones are present, about 91% being singletons, with the ten largest covering 4% to 6%. Material: peripheral blood, obtained from a patient treated with radiotherapy plus ipilimumab. The receptors were gathered from a human donor with non-small cell lung cancer that progressed on radiotherapy plus ipilimumab.

The rearrangement links TRBV5-1 to TRBJ2-3; D gene ambiguous. Trimming took 0 bases from V and 3 from J, leaving 14 bases between them. CDR1 is SGHRS, CDR2 YFSETQ, per germline. The CDR3 length is 16 residues. CDR3 in amino acids: CASSLGLPLVTDTQYF. CDR3 nucleotides: TGCGCCAGCAGCTTGGGACTCCCCCTCGTAACAGATACGCAGTATTTT.

Notes on this clone: The same CDR3 arises from other DNA sequences in this sample as well. This chain connects TRBV11-3 to TRBJ2-1; D possibly matches TRBD1 or TRBD2 (5 bases each). Germline assignment: CDR1 SGHNT and CDR2 YENEEA. This CDR3 is 13 amino acids long. V was pared by 6 bases and J by 8 bases, with 14 bases between. This chain's CDR3 is CASRGTGRDEQFF. In DNA, the CDR3 is TGTGCCAGCAGGGGGACGGGCCGGGATGAGCAGTTCTTC.

V usage is TRBV5-1 and J usage is TRBJ2-5; D gene unclear. Trimming took 2 bases from V and 0 from J, leaving 11 bases between them. The V gene's germline CDR1 is SGHRS and CDR2 YFSETQ. This CDR3 is built from 15 residues. The CDR3 nucleotides are TGCGCCAGCAGCTTAGGCCTGACGTACCAAGAGACCCAGTACTTC. As protein: CASSLGLTYQETQYF.

The chain uses TRBV18 and TRBJ2-7, with D perhaps given as TRBD1 or TRBD2 (5 bases each). Germline CDR1 and CDR2: KGHSH and LQKENI. The CDR3 runs 16 residues. The V gene lost 2 bases and the J gene lost 5 bases, with 19 bases spanning the gap. The CDR3, as DNA: TGTGCCAGCTCACCATGGGGGTGGGAAATCGGAAACGAGCAGTACTTC. The encoded protein is CASSPWGWEIGNEQYF.

This clone was observed once. Here the CDR3 reads CASSSLAGISDTQYF. The CDR3 bases are TGCGCCAGCAGTTCTCTAGCGGGAATCTCAGATACGCAGTATTTT. The V and J genes are TRBV10-2 and TRBJ2-3; TRBD2 aligns across 9 bases. The CDR3 extends over 15 amino acids. Germline V gene lookup returns CDR1 WSHSY and CDR2 SAAADI. V was pared by 5 bases and J by 4 bases, with 7 bases of the junction left unmatched.

The rearrangement links TRBV4-1 to TRBJ2-1, with 7 bases that match TRBD2. CDR1 and CDR2 from the germline V gene are MGHRA and YSYEKL. The CDR3 is made up of 18 amino acids. V lost 4 bases, J lost 0 bases, and 12 bases stayed unmatched. CDR3 region: CASSPPADLADSYNEQFF. The CDR3 DNA is TGCGCCAGCAGCCCGCCGGCGGATCTAGCGGACTCCTACAATGAGCAGTTCTTC.

The V call is TRBV5-1, the J call TRBJ2-1; 12 nucleotides align to TRBD2. The CDR3 is 15 amino acids. The ends lost 0 bases at V and 6 bases at J; junction bases unmatched: 1. The V gene's germline CDR1 is SGHRS and CDR2 YFSETQ. CDR3 nucleotide sequence: TGCGCCAGCAGCTTGGCTAGCGGGAGGGTCAATGAGCAGTTCTTC. This codes for CASSLASGRVNEQFF.

The chain has TRBV6-5 and TRBJ2-1; TRBD2 agrees at 9 bases. The length of the CDR3 is 15 residues. From germline, CDR1 is MNHEY and CDR2 SVGAGI. Trimming removed 2 bases from V and 8 bases from J; junction bases left unmatched: 7. The CDR3 reads CASSYGGRGEDEQFF. The CDR3 DNA reads as TGTGCCAGCAGTTACGGCGGGAGGGGGGAGGATGAGCAGTTCTTC.

The chain links TRBV6-5 to TRBJ2-3; D gene ambiguous. The germline V and J ends were trimmed by 2 bases and 0 bases, with 6 bases remaining between them. There are 14 residues in the CDR3. The germline V gene encodes CDR1 MNHEY and CDR2 SVGAGI. In DNA form, the CDR3 reads TGTGCCAGCAGTTACCGGAGTAGCACAGATACGCAGTATTTT. The encoded protein is CASSYRSSTDTQYF.

The chain employs TRBV28 and TRBJ2-3, with D possibly being TRBD2 (6 bases). V shed 3 bases and J shed 5 bases, with 21 bases lying between them. Germline loops: CDR1 MDHEN, CDR2 SYDVKM. This CDR3 has 17 residues. The CDR3 nucleotides are TGTGCCAGCAGTTTCGCGGGCGGGGTTTTGAGGTTAGATACGCAGTATTTT. As protein: CASSFAGGVLRLDTQYF. Full variable domain (remainder filled in from reference TRBV28 and TRBJ2-3): DVKVTQSSRYLVKRTGEKVFLECVQDMDHENMFWYRQDPGLGLRLIYFSYDVKMKEKGDIPEGYSVSREKKERFSLILESASTNQTSMYLCASSFAGGVLRLDTQYFGPGTRLTVL.

The CDR3 protein is CASSPNRANTEAFF. The CDR3 DNA follows: TGTGCCAGCTCACCTAACAGGGCGAACACTGAAGCTTTCTTT. The chain couples TRBV18 to TRBJ1-1; TRBD1 is a possible D gene (6 bases). The germline gives CDR1 KGHSH, CDR2 LQKENI. Trimming left V 3 bases short and J 1 base short, with 9 bases between. CDR3 size: 14 residues.

V and J are TRBV9 and TRBJ1-3; 9 bases match TRBD1. The germline V gene encodes CDR1 SGDLS and CDR2 YYNGEE. Trimming cost V 3 bases and J 4 bases; bases outside gene matches: 8. The CDR3 sequence is 16 residues long. CDR3 sequence: CASSAGDRVEGNTIYF. The CDR3 DNA follows: TGTGCCAGCAGCGCCGGGGACAGGGTAGAAGGAAACACCATATATTTT. Full variable domain (rest looked up from reference TRBV9 and TRBJ1-3): DSGVTQTPKHLITATGQRVTLRCSPRSGDLSVYWYQQSLDQGLQFLIQYYNGEERAKGNILERFSAQQFPDLHSELNLSSLELGDSALYFCASSAGDRVEGNTIYFGEGSWLTVV.

The CDR3 protein is CASSFIGSVGTPYEQYF. CDR3 bases: TGTGCCAGCAGCTTTATCGGCTCGGTGGGGACCCCCTACGAGCAGTACTTC. The V call is TRBV7-9, the J call TRBJ2-7; D could derive from TRBD1 or TRBD2 (5 bases each). With 3 bases removed from V and 2 bases from J, the gap between germline ends came to 20 bases. Germline CDR1 reads SEHNR; CDR2 reads FQNEAQ (reference sequence). CDR3 length: 17 residues.

The chain joins TRBV11-3 to TRBJ1-1, with D perhaps TRBD1 (5 bases). Trimming pared 5 bases from V and 1 base from J, leaving 11 bases between. Germline CDR1 reads SGHNT; CDR2 reads YENEEA. This CDR3 spans 14 amino acids. CDR3 residues: CASSPGTGNTEAFF. In nucleotides, the CDR3 is TGTGCCAGCAGCCCGGGGACGGGGAACACTGAAGCTTTCTTT.

The rearrangement joins TRBV20-1 to TRBJ1-1; the D is unclear. The CDR3 contains 11 residues. Trimming took off 2 bases at V and 0 bases at J, with 1 base between the two ends. CDR1 DFQATT and CDR2 SNEGSKA come from the germline V gene (reference sequence). Here the CDR3 reads CSARMNTEAFF. CDR3 DNA sequence: TGCAGTGCTAGAATGAACACTGAAGCTTTCTTT.

The J gene is TRBJ1-1, the V gene TRBV19; a possible D gene is TRBD1 (6 bases). Trimming cost V 8 bases and J 4 bases, with 20 bases left between them. Germline-derived CDR1 and CDR2 are LNHDA and SQIVND (reference sequence). This CDR3 has 15 residues. Written as DNA, the CDR3 is TGTGCCAGTGTCGAATACGGAAAACAGGGCACTGAAGCTTTCTTT. This gives the protein CASVEYGKQGTEAFF.

The chain joins TRBV4-1 to TRBJ2-1, with 9 bases matching TRBD1. The CDR3 length is 16 residues. J was trimmed by 3 bases and V by 2 bases; bases with no gene match: 5. Germline V CDR1 and CDR2: MGHRA, YSYEKL. CDR3 region: CASSQSWDRDYNEQFF. The CDR3 nucleotides are TGCGCCAGCAGCCAATCATGGGACAGGGACTACAATGAGCAGTTCTTC.

The chain joins TRBV5-4 to TRBJ2-1; 11 bases fit TRBD2. CDR3 length equals 16 residues. V shed 1 base, J shed 12 bases, and the junction held 12 bases outside the gene matches. The V gene's germline CDR1 is SGHNT and CDR2 YYREEE (reference sequence). The CDR3 DNA reads TGTGCCAGCAGCTTGAAGCGACTAGCGGGATCTCTAGGGCAGTTCTTC. Protein sequence: CASSLKRLAGSLGQFF.

This chain connects TRBV10-3 to TRBJ2-7, with TRBD1 identical over 7 bases. After removal of 6 bases from V and 2 bases from J, the junction contained 7 bases not matched to a gene. CDR1 is ENHRY, CDR2 SYGVKD, per germline. The CDR3 sequence is 14 residues long. The CDR3 protein is CAIRAQGEAYEQYF. In nucleotides, the CDR3 is TGTGCCATCAGAGCCCAGGGGGAAGCCTACGAGCAGTACTTC.

CDR3: CASSLDPGANYGYTF. In DNA, the CDR3 is TGTGCCAGCAGCTTAGATCCGGGGGCCAACTATGGCTACACCTTC. The J gene is TRBJ1-2, the V gene TRBV11-2; possibly TRBD1 for D (6 bases). The V end lost 0 bases, the J end lost 2 bases, and 10 bases lay between the germline ends. CDR3 size: 15 residues. CDR1 and CDR2 from the germline V gene are SGHAT and FQNNGV. Full variable domain (outside the CDR3, taken from reference TRBV11-2 and TRBJ1-2): EAGVAQSPRYKIIEKRQSVAFWCNPISGHATLYWYQQILGQGPKLLIQFQNNGVVDDSQLPKDRFSAERLKGVDSTLKIQPAKLEDSAVYLCASSLDPGANYGYTFGSGTRLTVV.

The rearrangement links TRBV19 to TRBJ1-2, with D possibly TRBD1 on 5 matching bases. The CDR3 contains 16 residues. Germline V gene data show CDR1 as LNHDA and CDR2 as SQIVND (reference sequence). V was clipped by 7 bases and J by 4 bases, with 22 bases between them. The CDR3, as DNA: TGTGCCAGTACCCCGTACACACAGGTTCCTGCCTATGGCTACACCTTC. Encoded protein: CASTPYTQVPAYGYTF.

The V gene is TRBV6-5, the J gene TRBJ1-3; no reliable D call. CDR3 size: 14 residues. V was clipped by 5 bases and J by 0 bases, with 8 bases between them. Germline CDR1 MNHEY, CDR2 SVGAGI. CDR3 protein: CASSISVSGNTIYF. In DNA form, the CDR3 reads TGTGCCAGCAGTATTTCTGTCTCTGGAAACACCATATATTTT.

This sequence joins TRBV7-9 and TRBJ1-2; TRBD1 matches at 11 bases. Germline V gene sequence: CDR1 SEHNR, CDR2 FQNEAQ (reference sequence). CDR3 length equals 15 residues. V dropped 5 bases and J dropped 7; count of bases not matched to a gene: 9. CDR3 sequence: CASSLPGQGASGYTF. In nucleotides, the CDR3 is TGTGCCAGCAGCCTTCCTGGACAGGGGGCCAGTGGCTACACCTTC.